This T cell receptor (beta chain) was identified during a study of response to subunit inactivated influenza vaccine. Study observations and caveats: It was the authors' suggestion that each seasonal influenza vaccination recruits few new T cells.

This clonotype appeared a few times. As yet, its antigen is unknown. The trim removed 3 bases at V and 6 bases at J, leaving 12 bases unmatched. The CDR3 is 16 amino acids. TCRdb re-called the RT-PCR reads with MiXCR, one entry per CDR3 protein. The sample includes hundreds of thousands of distinct CDR3 sequences, more than 15% of them seen just once. This TCR derives from a man aged 50 to 59 who received an inactivated influenza vaccine. V usage is TRBV12-3 or TRBV12-4 and J usage is TRBJ2-7; 9 positions agree with TRBD2. The sequencing used PBMCs from blood, collected about 12 days after vaccination. The CDR3 reads CASSFYRLAEQGEQYF. The DNA of the CDR3 is TGTGCCAGCAGTTTCTATCGACTAGCGGAGCAGGGCGAGCAGTACTTC.